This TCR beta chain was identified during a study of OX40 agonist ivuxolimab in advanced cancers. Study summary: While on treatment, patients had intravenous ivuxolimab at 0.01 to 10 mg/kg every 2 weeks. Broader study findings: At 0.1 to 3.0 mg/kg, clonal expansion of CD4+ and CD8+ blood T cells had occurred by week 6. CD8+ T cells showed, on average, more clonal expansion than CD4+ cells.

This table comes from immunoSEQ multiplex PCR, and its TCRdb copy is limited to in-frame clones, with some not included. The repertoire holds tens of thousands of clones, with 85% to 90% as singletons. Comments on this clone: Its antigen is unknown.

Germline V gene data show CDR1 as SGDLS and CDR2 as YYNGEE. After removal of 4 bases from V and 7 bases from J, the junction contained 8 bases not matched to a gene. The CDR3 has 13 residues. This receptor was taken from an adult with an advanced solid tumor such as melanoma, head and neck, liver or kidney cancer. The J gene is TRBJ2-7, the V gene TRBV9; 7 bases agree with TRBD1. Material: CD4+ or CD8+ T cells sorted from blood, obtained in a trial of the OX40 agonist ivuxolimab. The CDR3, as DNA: TGTGCCAGCAGCCGAGGACAGGCTAGGGAGCAGTACTTC. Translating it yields CASSRGQAREQYF.